These T cell receptor beta chains were read from a single sample in a study of cytomegalovirus exposure and HLA in healthy donors. Assay used: immunoSEQ multiplex PCR; TCRdb lists only in-frame clones, some missing. The table has more than 85,000 clones, 75% to 90% seen once; the top ten hold about 6.9%. Source material: PBMCs. The receptors were gathered from a man aged 25 to 40 in good health and CMV-seropositive. The CDR3 runs from the conserved cysteine through the conserved F or W. A D gene is named only where the DNA matches it firmly. Rows give clone size only sometimes, using once, few, many, or a class for an expanded clone.

>-|TRBD2|TRBV30|TRBJ2-7|14
CAWGRSGGSYEQYF
TGTGCCTGGGGCCGTAGCGGGGGCTCCTACGAGCAGTACTTC
>-|-|TRBV29-1|TRBJ2-2|13
CSVGQLNTGELFF
TGCAGCGTTGGACAGCTAAACACCGGGGAGCTGTTTTTT
>-|-|TRBV4-1|TRBJ1-3|16
CASSQPGRTSGNTIYF
TGCGCCAGCAGCCAACCCGGGAGGACCTCTGGAAACACCATATATTTT
>once|-|TRBV2|TRBJ1-3|13
CASSDNSGNTIYF
TGTGCCAGCAGTGACAACTCTGGAAACACCATATATTTT
>-|TRBD1|TRBV4-1|TRBJ1-4|15
CASSPPGTAHEKLFF
TGCGCCAGCAGCCCCCCCGGGACAGCCCATGAAAAACTGTTTTTT
>-|TRBD1|TRBV19|TRBJ2-2|15
CASSPGTGGTGELFF
TGTGCCAGTAGTCCCGGGACAGGGGGAACCGGGGAGCTGTTTTTT
>once|TRBD1|TRBV4-3|TRBJ2-1|16
CASSQEGGASYNEQFF
TGCGCCAGCAGCCAGGAAGGGGGCGCTTCCTACAATGAGCAGTTCTTC
>-|-|TRBV5-4|TRBJ2-2|16
CASSLGGQGNAGELFF
TGTGCCAGCAGCTTGGGCGGGCAGGGGAACGCCGGGGAGCTGTTTTTT
>-|TRBD2|TRBV7-2|TRBJ2-5|15
CASSFSGGAGETQYF
TGTGCCAGCAGCTTTAGCGGGGGGGCCGGTGAGACCCAGTACTTC
>-|-|TRBV29-1|TRBJ2-7|13
CSVVEGGPYEQYF
TGCAGCGTTGTCGAAGGGGGACCCTACGAGCAGTACTTC
>-|-|TRBV4-1|TRBJ1-2|15
CASSQPTGRTYGYTF
TGCGCCAGCAGCCAACCCACAGGGAGAACCTATGGCTACACCTTC
>-|-|TRBV5-1|TRBJ1-6|15
CASSPTPGVDSPLHF
TGCGCCAGCAGCCCGACACCAGGGGTCGATTCCCCCCTCCACTTT
>-|-|TRBV7-9|TRBJ1-2|14
CASSPRRSNYGYTF
TGTGCCAGCAGCCCCAGGCGTTCTAACTATGGCTACACCTTC
>few|-|TRBV7-9|TRBJ1-4|15
CASSRQETTNEKLFF
TGTGCCAGCAGCCGACAGGAGACAACTAATGAAAAACTGTTTTTT
>-|-|TRBV2|TRBJ1-2|12
CASVDTNYGYTF
TGTGCCAGCGTAGACACAAACTATGGCTACACCTTC
>few|-|TRBV7-2|TRBJ2-3|16
CASSLRQGPPTDTQYF
TGTGCCAGCAGCTTAAGGCAGGGGCCCCCCACAGATACGCAGTATTTT
>-|TRBD2|TRBV12-5|TRBJ2-2|18
CASGLGRLAGARTGELFF
TGTGCTAGTGGTTTGGGGAGACTAGCGGGGGCTCGCACCGGGGAGCTGTTTTTT
>-|-|TRBV7-2|TRBJ1-2|15
CASSSLATARRGYTF
TGTGCCAGCAGCTCCCTCGCGACTGCTAGGAGAGGCTACACCTTC
>-|-|TRBV5-1|TRBJ2-3|15
CASSVTGFSTDTQYF
TGCGCCAGCAGCGTAACAGGGTTCAGCACAGATACGCAGTATTTT
>-|TRBD1|TRBV6-6|TRBJ2-7|16
CASSYSRDRPSYEQYF
TGTGCCAGCAGTTACTCGAGGGACAGGCCCTCCTACGAGCAGTACTTC
>-|-|TRBV6-5|TRBJ1-3|15
CASRTARGSGNTIYF
TGTGCCAGCCGGACAGCCCGAGGCTCTGGAAACACCATATATTTT
>-|TRBD1|TRBV6-5|TRBJ2-7|14
CASSQNRGGYEQYF
TGTGCCAGCAGCCAAAACAGGGGTGGCTACGAGCAGTACTTC
>-|-|TRBV4-2|TRBJ1-1|15
CASSQATGLNTEAFF
TGTGCCAGCAGCCAGGCCACAGGGTTGAACACTGAAGCTTTCTTT
>-|TRBD1|TRBV7-9|TRBJ2-7|16
CASSPGDRDRPHEQYF
TGTGCCAGCAGCCCAGGGGACAGGGATCGGCCTCACGAGCAGTACTTC
>-|TRBD2|TRBV6-5|TRBJ2-7|15
CASSSQTSGGALQYF
TGTGCCAGCAGTTCCCAGACTAGCGGGGGGGCATTACAGTACTTC
>-|-|TRBV14|TRBJ2-1|17
CASSQWGDKSSYNEQFF
TGTGCCAGCAGCCAATGGGGGGATAAGAGCTCCTACAATGAGCAGTTCTTC
>-|-|TRBV28|TRBJ2-7|13
CASTYPRGDEQYF
TGTGCCAGCACCTACCCCAGGGGTGACGAGCAGTACTTC
>few|-|TRBV4-3|TRBJ2-7|15
CASSQDRQPTYEQYF
TGCGCCAGCAGCCAAGATCGACAGCCAACCTACGAGCAGTACTTC
>-|-|TRBV1|TRBJ2-5|18
CTSSQDRASGGPPETQYF
TGCACCAGCAGCCAAGATAGGGCTAGCGGGGGACCACCAGAGACCCAGTACTTC
>-|-|TRBV7-9|TRBJ1-1|12
CSSSSRQNEAFF
TGTTCCAGCAGCTCCCGACAGAACGAAGCTTTCTTT
>-|-|TRBV19|TRBJ2-1|16
CASSATPLSSYNEQFF
TGTGCCAGTAGCGCTACCCCCTTGTCCTCCTACAATGAGCAGTTCTTC
>once|-|TRBV5-1|TRBJ2-1|16
CASSPRGRSSYNEQFF
TGCGCCAGCAGCCCCAGGGGGAGGAGCTCCTACAATGAGCAGTTCTTC
>-|TRBD1|TRBV27|TRBJ2-7|12
CASRRQGLEQYF
TGTGCCAGCAGGCGACAGGGTCTCGAGCAGTACTTC
>-|TRBD1|TRBV7-9|TRBJ1-2|15
CASSHDSGGVGGYTF
TGTGCCAGCAGCCACGACTCAGGGGGCGTAGGTGGCTACACCTTC
>-|TRBD1|TRBV2|TRBJ2-1|15
CASNTDRGDFNEQFF
TGTGCCAGCAATACCGACAGGGGGGACTTCAATGAGCAGTTCTTC
>-|TRBD1|TRBV4-1|TRBJ1-1|14
CASSQTGLRTEAFF
TGCGCCAGCAGCCAGACAGGGCTTCGGACTGAAGCTTTCTTT
>-|-|TRBV30|TRBJ2-3|16
CAWSILFRRSTDTQYF
TGTGCCTGGAGTATTTTATTTCGGAGAAGCACAGATACGCAGTATTTT
>-|TRBD1|TRBV4-1|TRBJ1-5|15
CASSPLTGWGQPQHF
TGCGCCAGCAGCCCCTTGACAGGGTGGGGTCAGCCCCAGCATTTT
>-|TRBD1|TRBV10-1|TRBJ2-7|14
CASSSGTGGREQYF
TGCGCCAGCAGTTCCGGGACAGGGGGACGCGAGCAGTACTTC
>once|-|TRBV19|TRBJ2-2|13
CASSIDRAGELFF
TGTGCCAGTAGTATAGATCGAGCCGGGGAGCTGTTTTTT
>-|-|TRBV5-1|TRBJ2-1|15
CASSLDRGAYNEQFF
TGCGCCAGCAGCTTGGATCGGGGAGCGTACAATGAGCAGTTCTTC
>-|-|TRBV19|TRBJ1-1|12
CASSNRGTEAFF
TGTGCCAGTAGTAATCGGGGGACTGAAGCTTTCTTT
>-|TRBD1|TRBV5-4|TRBJ2-7|14
CASSWDRGSDEQYF
TGTGCCAGCAGCTGGGACAGGGGGAGCGACGAGCAGTACTTC
>few|-|TRBV7-2|TRBJ2-5|15
CASSLGGSFVETQYF
TGTGCCAGCAGCTTAGGGGGCTCGTTTGTCGAGACCCAGTACTTC
>-|-|TRBV6-1|TRBJ1-2|17
CASSEVSKGGPQGGYTF
TGTGCCAGCAGTGAAGTATCCAAGGGGGGGCCCCAAGGGGGCTACACCTTC
>-|TRBD1|TRBV2|TRBJ2-7|18
CASDGQGPSPSSSYEQYF
TGTGCCAGCGACGGACAGGGGCCCTCCCCGTCCAGCTCCTACGAGCAGTACTTC
>-|TRBD1|TRBV5-1|TRBJ1-1|14
CASSSSGGNTEAFF
TGCGCCAGCAGCTCTTCAGGGGGGAACACTGAAGCTTTCTTT
>-|TRBD2|TRBV4-1|TRBJ2-1|13
CASSQDRGLGSFF
TGCGCCAGCAGCCAAGATCGGGGACTAGGGTCGTTCTTC
>-|TRBD1|TRBV15|TRBJ1-2|16
CATSSRQGNTNYGYTF
TGTGCCACCAGCAGCCGACAGGGAAATACTAACTATGGCTACACCTTC